This T cell receptor beta chain is from a study of shared clonotypes between healthy human individuals. Study information: The people who gave samples were a couple of women and three men aged 18 to 49. Every donor yielded three CD4 naive, three CD4 memory, two CD8 naive and one CD8 memory plate.

Study findings and constraints: Naive CD4 clonotypes were shared across a few donors at about 5.2%.

This clone was detected once. What it binds is not known. Each sorted subset replicate got 200 ng genomic DNA, 30,000 or so genomes. Sequenced by immunoSEQ multiplex PCR; TCRdb stores in-frame clones only, minus some. This table holds about 2 million clones, roughly 95% found once. V lost 2 bases and J 2 bases, leaving 13 bases between the germline ends. Germline loops: CDR1 SGDLS, CDR2 YYNGEE. This CDR3 spans 15 amino acids. The TCR sequence derives from a man between 18 and 29 years old in good health. The chain is built from TRBV9 and TRBJ1-1; weak D call: TRBD1 (6 bases). The sequenced material came from naive CD4+ T cells sorted from blood. Subset denoted: CD45RA+ positively selected. The CDR3 protein is CASSVGSQGNTEAFF. CDR3 sequence (DNA): TGTGCCAGCAGCGTCGGATCACAGGGTAACACTGAAGCTTTCTTT.